This T cell receptor (beta chain) comes out of a study of T cells in Graves' hyperthyroidism and ophthalmopathy (dated by TCRdb to the late 2010s). Regarding the study in general: Peripheral blood samples were taken at initial diagnosis, before any treatment was given. A discovery cohort of about 100 patients, roughly 40 with Graves' ophthalmopathy and approximately 57 with stable Graves' hyperthyroidism, was used to find distinguishing TCR V-J signatures. An independent validation cohort of around 19 hyperthyroidism patients and approximately 16 patients who later progressed to ophthalmopathy tested prospective prediction of ophthalmopathy. The 100 discovery patients were divided at random into training and test sets in a 7:3 ratio. The study also compared thyroid tissue and blood T-cell repertoires from more than 5 Graves' hyperthyroidism patients. After sampling, hyperthyroidism patients received methimazole starting at 30 mg daily, and ophthalmopathy patients received high-dose intravenous methylprednisolone. The paper describes TCR Vbeta CDR3 sequencing of 140 or so peripheral blood samples, made up of 40 to 45 ophthalmopathy patients, approximately 76 hyperthyroidism patients and roughly 17 progressor patients.

This clonotype was observed a handful of times. Its binding antigen is unknown. Within one base of it there is no much larger clone, and no base qualities were kept. Via the germline V gene, CDR1 is MNHEY and CDR2 SVGAGI. Taken from cysteine to phenylalanine, the CDR3 has 19 residues. Left in the record is the CDR3 DNA by itself, 57 bases read in frame from the first base. Trimmed from V: 0 bases; trimmed from J: 0 bases; junction bases lacking a gene match: 9. A patient counted as having stable Graves' hyperthyroidism if no progression to ophthalmopathy occurred over 18 months of follow-up. The hyperthyroidism patients were between 18 and 65 years old and newly diagnosed, with a disease duration of less than 2 months. Exclusion was applied to patients with uncontrolled infections, other autoimmune diseases, pregnancy or lactation. Diagnoses were based on clinical symptoms, serum thyroxine and TRAb, thyroid ultrasound and orbital computed tomography. PBMCs were isolated from about 9 ml of fresh peripheral blood by Ficoll-Paque density gradient centrifugation. Total RNA was extracted with Trizol reagent, and quality was checked on an Agilent 2100 Bioanalyzer.

TCR beta CDR3 regions were amplified from RNA transcripts. The TCR CDR3 was subjected to a first round of RT-PCR using the HTBI primer set and the Qiagen OneStep RT-PCR kit. A second multiplex PCR round built the libraries, followed by size selection and purification. The libraries were sequenced on an Illumina HiSeq2000 using paired-end 100 bp reads. Concerning the study's data processing: SOAPnuke was used to process the raw data, throwing out any read that contained adapters or uncalled bases, had a mean Phred below 15, or lacked an exact constant-primer or identifier match. COPE v1.2.5 was used to merge the high-quality paired reads, and each unique nucleotide sequence was defined as a clonotype. Clonotypes were aligned to IMGT TRBV, TRBD and TRBJ reference segments using MiTCR v1.1. Only V-J combinations with frequency above 0.0001, covering 99% to 99.2% of repertoires, were analysed. A TCS score was defined as the ratio between F50 (clonal expansion) and ExV (chaos), using BLOSUM62-based TCRdist between CDR3 peptides within each V-J. Welch's t-statistics and random forest reduced around 520 V-J features to 10 to 15, which were used in a naive Bayes classifier (R e1071). The public reads were reanalyzed by TCRdb: fastp trimming at Q25, MiXCR alignment, in-frame beta chains only. One record per CDR3 amino acid sequence lists the most common genes and DNA. The V and J calls were not made by the authors but by TCRdb's processing. For this sample the table gives 650,000 to 700,000 distinct CDR3 sequences, of which roughly 17% were detected only once. 15% to 17% of the sample lies in the top ten.

Study-wide conclusions, independent of this receptor: No statistical method was used to set the sample size in advance, and investigators knew the group allocation. A 13 V-J signature model separated ophthalmopathy from stable hyperthyroidism, with roughly 88% sensitivity and just under 84% specificity in cross-validation and 80%/75% in testing. In validation, the model predicted progression to ophthalmopathy with 55% to 71% sensitivity and about 72% specificity, a median of 6.5 months before onset. Blood samples also contained most of the expanded thyroid clonotypes (frequency above 0.001), which suggests that blood repertoires may reflect thyroid immune responses.

The chain was built from TRBV6-5 and TRBJ1-5; TRBD1 matches 9 bases in the middle. The specimen sequenced was blood. This receptor was taken from a man in his fifties with Graves' hyperthyroidism. The DNA sequence is given as TGTGCCAGCAGTTACTCCTCGACAGGGGGAAGAAATAGCAATCAGCCCCAGCATTTT. This sequence encodes CASSYSSTGGRNSNQPQHF.